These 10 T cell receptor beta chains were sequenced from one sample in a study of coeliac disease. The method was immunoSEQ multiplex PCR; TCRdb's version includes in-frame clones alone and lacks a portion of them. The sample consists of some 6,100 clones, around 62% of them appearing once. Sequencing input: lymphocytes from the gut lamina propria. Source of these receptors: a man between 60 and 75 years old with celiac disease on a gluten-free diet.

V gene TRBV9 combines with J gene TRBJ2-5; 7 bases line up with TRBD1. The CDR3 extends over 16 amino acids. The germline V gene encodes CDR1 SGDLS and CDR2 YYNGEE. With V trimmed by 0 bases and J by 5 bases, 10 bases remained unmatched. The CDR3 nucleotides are TGTGCCAGCAGCGTAGGGAGGCAGGGGGTTTATGAGACCCAGTACTTC. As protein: CASSVGRQGVYETQYF.

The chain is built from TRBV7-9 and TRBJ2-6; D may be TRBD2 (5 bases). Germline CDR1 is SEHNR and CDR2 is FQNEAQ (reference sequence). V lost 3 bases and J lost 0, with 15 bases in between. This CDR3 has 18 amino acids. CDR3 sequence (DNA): TGTGCCAGCAGCTTTGACGGGATCCCCAGCTCTGGGGCCAACGTCCTGACTTTC. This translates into CASSFDGIPSSGANVLTF. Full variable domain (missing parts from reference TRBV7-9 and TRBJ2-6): DTGVSQNPRHKITKRGQNVTFRCDPISEHNRLYWYRQTLGQGPEFLTYFQNEAQLEKSRLLSDRFSAERPKGSFSTLEIQRTEQGDSAMYLCASSFDGIPSSGANVLTFGAGSRLTVL.

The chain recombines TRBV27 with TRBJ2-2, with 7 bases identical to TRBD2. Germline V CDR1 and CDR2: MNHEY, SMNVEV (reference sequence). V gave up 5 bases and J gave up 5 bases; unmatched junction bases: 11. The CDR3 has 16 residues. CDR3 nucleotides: TGTGCCAGCAGTCCCCCATGGGCAGCGGGGACCGGGGAGCTGTTTTTT. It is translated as CASSPPWAAGTGELFF.

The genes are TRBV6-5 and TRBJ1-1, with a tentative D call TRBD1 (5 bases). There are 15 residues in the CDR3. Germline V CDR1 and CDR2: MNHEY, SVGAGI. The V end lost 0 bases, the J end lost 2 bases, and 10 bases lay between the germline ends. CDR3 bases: TGTGCCAGCAGTTACTCGGGGGGGTTAAACACTGAAGCTTTCTTT. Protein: CASSYSGGLNTEAFF.

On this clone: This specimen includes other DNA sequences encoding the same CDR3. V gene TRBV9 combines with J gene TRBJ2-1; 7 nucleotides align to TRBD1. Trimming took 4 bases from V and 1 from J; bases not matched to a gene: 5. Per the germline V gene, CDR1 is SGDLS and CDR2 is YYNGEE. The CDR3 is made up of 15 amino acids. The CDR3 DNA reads TGTGCCAGCAGCCCTCGGGACAGATCCTACAATGAGCAGTTCTTC. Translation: CASSPRDRSYNEQFF.

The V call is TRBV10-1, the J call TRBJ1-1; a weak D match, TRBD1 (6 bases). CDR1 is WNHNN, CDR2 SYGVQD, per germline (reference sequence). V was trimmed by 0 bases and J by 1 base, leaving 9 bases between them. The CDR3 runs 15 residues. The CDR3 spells CASSESGHQNTEAFF. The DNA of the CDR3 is TGCGCCAGCAGTGAGTCGGGACACCAGAACACTGAAGCTTTCTTT.

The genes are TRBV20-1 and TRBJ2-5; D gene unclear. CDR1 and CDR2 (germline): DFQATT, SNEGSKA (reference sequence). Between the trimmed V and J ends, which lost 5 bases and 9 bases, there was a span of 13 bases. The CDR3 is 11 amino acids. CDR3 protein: CSASHPVAQYF. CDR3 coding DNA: TGCAGTGCTTCCCACCCGGTTGCCCAGTACTTC.

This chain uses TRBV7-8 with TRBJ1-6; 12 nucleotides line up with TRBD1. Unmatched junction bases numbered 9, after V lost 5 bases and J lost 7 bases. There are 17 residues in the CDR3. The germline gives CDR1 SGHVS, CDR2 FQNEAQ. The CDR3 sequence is CASSQGTGGRSNSPLHF. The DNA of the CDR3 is TGTGCCAGCAGCCAGGGGACAGGGGGCCGTAGCAATTCACCCCTCCACTTT.

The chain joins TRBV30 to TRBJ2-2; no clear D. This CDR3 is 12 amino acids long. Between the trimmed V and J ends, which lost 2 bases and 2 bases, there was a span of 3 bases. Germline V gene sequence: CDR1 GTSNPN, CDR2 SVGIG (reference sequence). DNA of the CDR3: TGTGCCTGGAGTCTAAACACCGGGGAGCTGTTTTTT. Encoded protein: CAWSLNTGELFF.

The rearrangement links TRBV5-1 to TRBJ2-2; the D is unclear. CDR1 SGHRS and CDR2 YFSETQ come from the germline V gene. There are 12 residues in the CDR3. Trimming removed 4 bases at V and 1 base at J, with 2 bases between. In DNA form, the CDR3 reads TGCGCCAGCAGCCTGAACACCGGGGAGCTGTTTTTT. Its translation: CASSLNTGELFF. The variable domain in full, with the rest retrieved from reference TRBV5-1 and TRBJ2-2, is KAGVTQTPRYLIKTRGQQVTLSCSPISGHRSVSWYQQTPGQGLQFLFEYFSETQRNKGNFPGRFSGRQFSNSRSEMNVSTLELGDSALYLCASSLNTGELFFGEGSRLTVL.